Listed below are T cell receptor beta chains from one sample, sequenced in a study of blood T cell repertoires in COVID-19. Here immunoSEQ multiplex PCR was the method, and the copy in TCRdb shows in-frame clones only, minus some. The data show about 300,000 clones, with about 90% seen just once and approximately 6% held by the top ten. The specimen was PBMCs or T cells enriched from blood (not recorded which). The receptors here all came from a woman aged 25 to 39 who had recovered from COVID-19. CDR3s include the opening cysteine and the closing phenylalanine or tryptophan. The D gene is left open where the match is weak.

D gene,J gene,V gene,CDR3 DNA,CDR3 protein
TRBD1,TRBJ2-7,TRBV27,TGTGCCAGCAGTTCGGGACAGGGGGCTAGGTACGAGCAGTACTTC,CASSSGQGARYEQYF
TRBD1,TRBJ1-2,TRBV5-1,TGCGCCAGCAGCTTGGTAGGGGGCGGTGGCTACACCTTC,CASSLVGGGGYTF
TRBD1,TRBJ1-5,TRBV5-4,TGTGCCAGCAGCCAAGGGACAGGGCCCAATCAGCCCCAGCATTTT,CASSQGTGPNQPQHF
TRBD1,TRBJ1-6,TRBV19,TGTGCCAGTAGTAGGGACAGGGGGCAAAATTCACCCCTCCACTTT,CASSRDRGQNSPLHF
TRBD1,TRBJ2-5,TRBV5-4,TGTGCCAGCAGCGGCCAACAGGGGTGGGAAGAGACCCAGTACTTC,CASSGQQGWEETQYF
-,TRBJ2-1,TRBV19,TGTGCCAGTAGTATCACGGACCTTTTGGGGGGTGAGCAGTTCTTC,CASSITDLLGGEQFF
-,TRBJ2-1,TRBV6-2/TRBV6-3,TGTGCCAGCAGTCGGAGCCGAGGGTCCTACAATGAGCAGTTCTTC,CASSRSRGSYNEQFF
-,TRBJ1-2,TRBV28,TGTGCCAGCAAGCAACAGCTGCTCGGTGATGGGGGCTACACCTTC,CASKQQLLGDGGYTF
-,TRBJ1-6,TRBV6-2/TRBV6-3,TGTGCCAGCAGTTACGCGGAGGGTTCCAATAATTCACCCCTCCACTTT,CASSYAEGSNNSPLHF
-,TRBJ1-6,TRBV19,TGTGCCAGTAGTATGGGCAATTCACCCCTCCACTTT,CASSMGNSPLHF
TRBD2,TRBJ2-1,TRBV6-5,TGTGCCAGCGAGCGGGGGGGCAGGGAGCAGTTCTTC,CASERGGREQFF
TRBD2,TRBJ2-7,TRBV27,TGTGCCAGCAGTTTATCGTTAGCGGGGCACTCCTACGAGCAGTACTTC,CASSLSLAGHSYEQYF
TRBD1,TRBJ1-5,TRBV5-6,TGTGCCAGCAGCCAGGGACAGGGAAGAACAAATCAGCCCCAGCATTTT,CASSQGQGRTNQPQHF
-,TRBJ1-5,TRBV6-6,TGTGCCAGCAGTGGGGGGATGAGGGAGCATTTT,CASSGGMREHF
-,TRBJ2-1,TRBV5-6,TGTGCCAGCAGCTTGTGGGAGGGGACAAGTGAGCAGTTCTTC,CASSLWEGTSEQFF